Listed below are T cell receptor beta chains from one sample, sequenced in a study of cytomegalovirus exposure and HLA in healthy donors. Method: immunoSEQ multiplex PCR; TCRdb's copy keeps in-frame clones and lacks some. The data contain some 140,000 clones, around 79% of them singletons. The source material was PBMCs. The receptor source for this set is a young man in good health and CMV-seronegative. The CDR3 runs from the conserved cysteine through the conserved F or W. The D gene is left open where the match is weak. A clone size is listed for some rows: how often the clone was seen (once, few, many), or a class if it is expanded.

.	.	TRBV7-2	TRBJ1-5	TGTGCCAGCAGCCCACCAGGGGGCAATCAGCCCCAGCATTTT	CASSPPGGNQPQHF
.	.	TRBV2	TRBJ2-1	TGTGCCAGCAGTGAGATCCATGGAAGGAAAGACTTTTACAATGAGCAGTTCTTC	CASSEIHGRKDFYNEQFF
.	once	TRBV25-1	TRBJ1-3	TGTGCCAGCAGTGAATCCACCCTGGCTCATGGAAACACCATATATTTT	CASSESTLAHGNTIYF
.	once	TRBV14	TRBJ1-1	TGTGCCAGCAGCCATTCGGGGGTGAACACTGAAGCTTTCTTT	CASSHSGVNTEAFF
.	.	TRBV20-1	TRBJ2-5	TGCAGTGGGGGCCCCGAAGAGACCCAGTACTTC	CSGGPEETQYF
.	few	TRBV2	TRBJ2-2	TGTGCCAGCAGTGAAGGGGGGGACAGCACCGGGGAGCTGTTTTTT	CASSEGGDSTGELFF
.	.	TRBV6-5	TRBJ1-3	TGTGCCAGCAGTTACCAGGGAAAGGGAAACACCATATATTTT	CASSYQGKGNTIYF
TRBD1	.	TRBV13	TRBJ2-1	TGTGCCAGCAGCGCTGGACAGGTAACCTACAATGAGCAGTTCTTC	CASSAGQVTYNEQFF
TRBD1	few	TRBV6-6	TRBJ2-7	TGTGCCAGCAGAACAACCGGGACAGGGGGCTACGAGCAGTACTTC	CASRTTGTGGYEQYF
TRBD1	.	TRBV18	TRBJ1-6	TGTGCCAGCTCACCACCGGACAGGGTCGATTCACCCCTCCACTTT	CASSPPDRVDSPLHF
TRBD2	once	TRBV10-3	TRBJ2-1	TGTGCCACCACGACTAGCGGGGGCCTCGGGGAGCAGTTCTTC	CATTTSGGLGEQFF
.	.	TRBV9	TRBJ2-3	TGTGCCAGCAGCGTAGGAATTGGGGCAGCAGGAGATACGCAGTATTTT	CASSVGIGAAGDTQYF
TRBD1	.	TRBV5-8	TRBJ1-5	TGTGCCAGCAGCTTGAGGGGGCAAGGAAATCAGCCCCAGCATTTT	CASSLRGQGNQPQHF
.	.	TRBV4-3	TRBJ1-1	TGCGCCAGCAGCCAATCTAGGGGGTTATTCACTGAAGCTTTCTTT	CASSQSRGLFTEAFF
.	.	TRBV6-1	TRBJ2-7	TGTGCCAGCAGACAGGGACCCTCCAACGAGCAGTACTTC	CASRQGPSNEQYF
TRBD1	.	TRBV6-6	TRBJ2-3	TGTGCCAGCAGAGACTCGGACAGGGGCACAGATACGCAGTATTTT	CASRDSDRGTDTQYF
.	.	TRBV6-4	TRBJ2-2	TGTGCCAGCAGTGAGTCTCCCGGGGGCACCGGGGAGCTGTTTTTT	CASSESPGGTGELFF
.	.	TRBV7-6	TRBJ2-7	TGTGCCAGCAGCTCATCGGTGTCCTACGAGCAGTACTTC	CASSSSVSYEQYF
.	.	TRBV27	TRBJ2-2	TGTGCCAGCACCCCCCGGGCAGGGACAAACACCGGGGAGCTGTTTTTT	CASTPRAGTNTGELFF
TRBD1	.	TRBV5-5	TRBJ2-5	TGTGCCAGCAGCTCTAGGGGACAGGGGTTGGGGGAGACCCAGTACTTC	CASSSRGQGLGETQYF
TRBD1	.	TRBV7-9	TRBJ1-1	TGTGCCAGCAGCCCAAGGGACAGCAGATCGAACACTGAAGCTTTCTTT	CASSPRDSRSNTEAFF
.	.	TRBV6-1	TRBJ1-5	TGTGCCAGCAGTGAATCTTTTTTAAGCAATCAGCCCCAGCATTTT	CASSESFLSNQPQHF
.	.	TRBV15	TRBJ1-2	TGTGCCACCAGCAGAACCTCGCCCCCAGGGAATAGTGGCTACACCTTC	CATSRTSPPGNSGYTF
.	.	TRBV2	TRBJ1-2	TGTGCCAGCAGTTACAGGGATGTGGATGGTGGCTACACCTTC	CASSYRDVDGGYTF
TRBD1	once	TRBV5-1	TRBJ1-5	TGCGCCAGCAGCCTCGGGACAGGGGGCGGCCAGCCCCAGCATTTT	CASSLGTGGGQPQHF
.	.	TRBV19	TRBJ1-5	TGTGCCAGTAGTTTCAGGGGACCCCCCTTAAATCAGCCCCAGCATTTT	CASSFRGPPLNQPQHF
.	few	TRBV27	TRBJ2-3	TGTGCCAGCAGCTATTCAATGGCAGATACGCAGTATTTT	CASSYSMADTQYF
.	.	TRBV7-2	TRBJ2-1	TGTGCCAGCAGCTTAGAGGCGGGGAACTACAATGAGCAGTTCTTC	CASSLEAGNYNEQFF
.	.	TRBV6-5	TRBJ1-1	TGTGCCAGCAGTTACTCGGGAACAGGGAGCACTGAAGCTTTCTTT	CASSYSGTGSTEAFF
.	.	TRBV7-2	TRBJ1-2	TGTGCCAGCAGCTTAACACGGTGGGCAGCGGAGGATGGCTACACCTTC	CASSLTRWAAEDGYTF
.	.	TRBV4-3	TRBJ1-4	TGCGCCAGCAGCCTCGCCCGTAACAGGGTAGGGAATGAAAAACTGTTTTTT	CASSLARNRVGNEKLFF
.	.	TRBV5-4	TRBJ2-7	TGTGCCAGCAGCTTCTTGTTGCAGGGGTTTTCCTACGAGCAGTACTTC	CASSFLLQGFSYEQYF
.	.	TRBV30	TRBJ2-5	TGTGCCTGGTGCAGGGGCCCTGGCCAAGAGACCCAGTACTTC	CAWCRGPGQETQYF
.	few	TRBV9	TRBJ1-1	TGTGCCAGCAGCCCCCTGTACACTGAAGCTTTCTTT	CASSPLYTEAFF
.	once	TRBV5-1	TRBJ1-2	TGCGCCAGCGGGGGGGACTATGGCTACACCTTC	CASGGDYGYTF
.	.	TRBV2	TRBJ2-5	TGTGCCAGCATTCTAGACCGGGGCCAAGAGACCCAGTACTTC	CASILDRGQETQYF
.	.	TRBV7-9	TRBJ1-5	TGTGCCAGCAGCTTATATGCAGATCAGCCCCAGCATTTT	CASSLYADQPQHF
TRBD1	.	TRBV6-5	TRBJ1-2	TGTGCCAGCAGTTACGGAGGCAGGGGGCCTCAGGGTGGCTACACCTTC	CASSYGGRGPQGGYTF
.	.	TRBV2	TRBJ1-5	TGTGCCAGCAGTGAAGCGGGGCTGACTCAGCCCCAGCATTTT	CASSEAGLTQPQHF
.	.	TRBV27	TRBJ2-7	TGTGCCAGCAGTCCGGCAGGGGGGAGCTCCTACGAGCAGTACTTC	CASSPAGGSSYEQYF
TRBD1	.	TRBV10-3	TRBJ1-4	TGTGCCATCAGTGACTTCCTAAACAGGGGTAGTAATGAAAAACTGTTTTTT	CAISDFLNRGSNEKLFF
.	.	TRBV27	TRBJ1-1	TGTGCCAGCAGTTCCGTCACAACAGGGCCGGTGAACACTGAAGCTTTCTTT	CASSSVTTGPVNTEAFF
TRBD1	.	TRBV9	TRBJ1-6	TGTGCCAGCAGCGCCGGCGAGGGGGCTGGCTCACCCCTCCACTTT	CASSAGEGAGSPLHF
TRBD1	.	TRBV5-1	TRBJ1-2	TGCGCCAGCAGCCTAGGGGGCGCATATGGCTACACCTTC	CASSLGGAYGYTF
TRBD1	few	TRBV4-2	TRBJ1-2	TGTGCCAGCAGCCAAGGCTGGGACAGGGGAGATGGCTACACCTTC	CASSQGWDRGDGYTF
.	.	TRBV5-1	TRBJ2-7	TGTGCCAGCAGCGGAATACAGGGTATTGCCTACGAGCAGTACTTC	CASSGIQGIAYEQYF
TRBD1	.	TRBV6-1	TRBJ1-1	TGTGCCAGCAGGGAACAGGGGGCCGGCACTGAAGCTTTCTTT	CASREQGAGTEAFF
TRBD1	.	TRBV27	TRBJ2-1	TGTGCCAGCAGTTACAGGGGGTACAATGAGCAGTTCTTC	CASSYRGYNEQFF
.	.	TRBV9	TRBJ2-1	TGTGCCAGCAGCGTAGGGAGCTCCTACAATGAGCAGTTCTTC	CASSVGSSYNEQFF
.	.	TRBV5-1	TRBJ2-6	TGCGCCAGCGGACTTCAGCCAGCGGGCTCTGGGGCCAACGTCCTGACTTTC	CASGLQPAGSGANVLTF
.	.	TRBV27	TRBJ2-1	TGTGCCAGCAGTTTTGACAGGTCCTACAATGAGCAGTTCTTC	CASSFDRSYNEQFF
TRBD1	.	TRBV19	TRBJ2-3	TGTGCCAGTAGCTTTAGGGACAGTCATACAGATACGCAGTATTTT	CASSFRDSHTDTQYF
TRBD1	.	TRBV5-1	TRBJ1-2	TGCGCCAGCAGCTTGGAGGGACAGGGGCCGGTCTATGGCTACACCTTC	CASSLEGQGPVYGYTF
.	.	TRBV5-1	TRBJ1-2	TGCGCCAGCAGCTTGGACCCAACAGGGTCGGGTGGCTACACCTTC	CASSLDPTGSGGYTF
.	once	TRBV2	TRBJ1-2	TGTGCCAGCAGGGGGCGAAACTATGGCTACACCTTC	CASRGRNYGYTF
.	.	TRBV21-1	TRBJ1-5	TGTGCCAGCAGCAAATTTAATGGGACAGGGGACCAGCCCCAGCATTTT	CASSKFNGTGDQPQHF